The 22 T cell receptor beta chains given below trace back to one sample, sequenced in a study of T cell responses to AZD1222 COVID-19 vaccine. Clones were sequenced by immunoSEQ multiplex PCR, and TCRdb holds only the in-frame ones, with some missing. The sample has around 130,000 clones, more than 85% seen once; the top ten hold approximately 2.1%. The sample consisted of peripheral blood, taken 28 days after the second AZD1222 dose. The receptor set was obtained from an adult who received the AZD1222 COVID-19 vaccine.

The gene calls are TRBV7-3 and TRBJ2-5, with D maybe TRBD2 (6 bases). Per the germline V gene, CDR1 is SGHTA and CDR2 is FQGTGA. V lost 4 bases to trimming and J lost 3 bases, with 9 bases between them. The CDR3 has 13 amino acids. The CDR3 DNA sequence: TGTGCCAGCAGCTGGGACTGGAAAGAGACCCAGTACTTC. This codes for CASSWDWKETQYF.

The chain combines TRBV6-5 with TRBJ2-7, with 14 bases fitting TRBD2. In germline, CDR1 is MNHEY, CDR2 SVGAGI. V gave up 10 bases and J gave up 5 bases; unmatched junction bases: 4. The CDR3 spans 13 residues. CDR3 sequence (DNA): TGTGCCACCAGACTAGCGGGAGGGGACGAGCAGTACGTC. It yields the protein CATRLAGGDEQYV.

The chain uses TRBV4-3 and TRBJ1-2; 7 bases agree with TRBD1. The CDR3 loop spans 15 amino acids. Unmatched junction bases numbered 9, after V lost 4 bases and J lost 4 bases. Germline CDR1 is LGHNA and CDR2 is YSLEER. The DNA for the CDR3 is TGCGCCAGCAGCCCCCAGACAGGGACCCTCTATGGCTACACCTTC. Its translation is CASSPQTGTLYGYTF.

CDR3 in DNA: TGCAGTGCTAGTCCCATTAACAGACTAGCTACGAACACCGGGGAGCTGTTTTTT. The encoded protein is CSASPINRLATNTGELFF. The chain carries TRBV20-1 and TRBJ2-2; TRBD2 matches at 7 bases. The CDR3 has 18 amino acids. The V and J ends lost 3 bases and 0 bases, in that order; junction bases with no gene match: 13. CDR1 and CDR2 (germline): DFQATT, SNEGSKA (reference sequence).

The chain has TRBV27 and TRBJ1-2; TRBD1 matches 12 bases. This CDR3 is built from 15 residues. Germline trimming cut 4 bases from V and 9 bases from J; bases unmatched to any gene: 9. CDR1 and CDR2 from the germline V gene are MNHEY and SMNVEV (reference sequence). DNA for the CDR3: TGTGCCAGCAGTTACCGGGGGACAGGGGGCTGGAGCTACACCTTC. It translates to CASSYRGTGGWSYTF.

The V gene is TRBV18, the J gene TRBJ1-2, with TRBD1 as a possible D gene (6 bases). The V end lost 3 bases, the J end lost 4 bases, and 15 bases lay between the germline ends. CDR1 is KGHSH, CDR2 LQKENI, per germline. CDR3 length: 15 residues. The CDR3 here is CASSPRQVNTYGYTF. The CDR3 DNA follows: TGTGCCAGCTCACCCCGACAGGTGAACACCTATGGCTACACCTTC.

The chain uses TRBV25-1 and TRBJ1-2, with a possible D match to TRBD1 (5 bases). The V and J ends lost 2 bases and 8 bases respectively, with 15 bases between them. Germline values: CDR1 MGHDK, CDR2 SYGVNS. CDR3 length: 14 amino acids. For the CDR3, the DNA is TGTGCCAGCAGTGAAGGGGGAGTGGGGTGGGGCTACACCTTC. Protein: CASSEGGVGWGYTF.

The gene calls are TRBV7-9 and TRBJ2-1; no reliable D call. The V end was cut by 5 bases, the J end by 3 bases, with 20 bases between. The CDR3 covers 17 residues. Germline V gene data show CDR1 as SEHNR and CDR2 as FQNEAQ (reference sequence). Here the CDR3 DNA reads TGTGCCAGCAGCCCCCATAGGAGAACATCACTCTACAATGAGCAGTTCTTC. Its protein is CASSPHRRTSLYNEQFF. The complete variable domain, with remaining parts taken from reference TRBV7-9 and TRBJ2-1, reads DTGVSQNPRHKITKRGQNVTFRCDPISEHNRLYWYRQTLGQGPEFLTYFQNEAQLEKSRLLSDRFSAERPKGSFSTLEIQRTEQGDSAMYLCASSPHRRTSLYNEQFFGPGTRLTVL.

This clone is a singleton in its sample. The chain combines TRBV5-5 with TRBJ2-5; TRBD1 matches at 10 bases. The CDR3 length is 14 residues. With V trimmed by 5 bases and J by 4 bases, 5 bases remained unmatched. Germline CDR1 SGHKS, CDR2 YYEKEE (reference sequence). The CDR3 coding sequence is TGTGCCAGCAGACTCGGACAGGGGGGAGAGACCCAGTACTTC. It yields the protein CASRLGQGGETQYF. The complete variable domain, with remaining parts taken from reference TRBV5-5 and TRBJ2-5, reads DAGVTQSPTHLIKTRGQQVTLRCSPISGHKSVSWYQQVLGQGPQFIFQYYEKEERGRGNFPDRFSARQFPNYSSELNVNALLLGDSALYLCASRLGQGGETQYFGPGTRLLVL.

Written as DNA, the CDR3 is TGTGCCTGGACTCTCGGGCTACAAGAGACCCAGTACTTC. It translates to CAWTLGLQETQYF. The chain is built from TRBV30 and TRBJ2-5; no clear D gene. This CDR3 is 13 amino acids long. Between the trimmed V and J ends, which lost 4 bases and 2 bases, there was a span of 11 bases. Looked up from germline, CDR1 is GTSNPN and CDR2 is SVGIG (reference sequence).

This clone was counted a few times. V is TRBV7-9 and J is TRBJ1-6, with D possibly being TRBD1 (6 bases). With 5 bases removed from V and 8 bases from J, the gap between germline ends came to 19 bases. Looked up from germline, CDR1 is SEHNR and CDR2 is FQNEAQ (reference sequence). CDR3 length equals 16 residues. The DNA for the CDR3 is TGTGCCAGCAGCAAAGGGGGGGGCGCCCAGTATTCACCCCTCCACTTT. This sequence encodes CASSKGGGAQYSPLHF.

The V gene is TRBV3-1 (or the pseudogene TRBV3-2), the J gene TRBJ1-2; 7 nucleotides line up with TRBD1. The V gene end was trimmed by 2 bases and the J gene end by 5 bases; junction bases not matched to a gene: 11. CDR1 is LGHDT and CDR2 is YNNKEL in the germline V gene (reference sequence). This CDR3 is 16 amino acids long. The CDR3 loop is CASSQRRGHRGYGYTF. As DNA, the CDR3 is TGTGCCAGCAGCCAACGCCGGGGACACAGGGGATATGGCTACACCTTC.

This rearrangement joins TRBV19 to TRBJ1-1; a possible D gene is TRBD1 (5 bases). The V gene's germline CDR1 is LNHDA and CDR2 SQIVND (reference sequence). The CDR3 is made up of 15 amino acids. Trimming removed 3 bases at V and 0 bases at J, with 11 bases between. The CDR3 spells CASSMAGRMNTEAFF. The CDR3 bases are TGTGCCAGTAGTATGGCAGGGAGAATGAACACTGAAGCTTTCTTT.

The CDR3 region is CASSLRGRADTQYF. The CDR3 DNA sequence: TGTGCCAGCAGCCTCCGGGGGCGCGCAGATACGCAGTATTTT. J is TRBJ2-3 and V is TRBV7-3; either TRBD1 or TRBD2 may fit D (6 bases each). Trimming removed 5 bases at V and 4 bases at J, with 13 bases between. There are 14 residues in the CDR3. CDR1 SGHTA and CDR2 FQGTGA come from the germline V gene.

V is TRBV2 and J is TRBJ2-1; perhaps TRBD2 as D (6 bases). Germline values: CDR1 SNHLY, CDR2 FYNNEI. The CDR3 is 14 residues long. V was cut by 7 bases and J by 2 bases, with 12 bases left in between. The CDR3 loop reads CASTLTSTYNEQFF. The CDR3 nucleotides read TGTGCCAGCACTTTGACTAGTACCTACAATGAGCAGTTCTTC. The full variable domain, with the rest looked up from reference TRBV2 and TRBJ2-1, is EPEVTQTPSHQVTQMGQEVILRCVPISNHLYFYWYRQILGQKVEFLVSFYNNEISEKSEIFDDQFSVERPDGSNFTLKIRSTKLEDSAMYFCASTLTSTYNEQFFGPGTRLTVL.

This clone came up once. The rearrangement joins TRBV3-1 (or the pseudogene TRBV3-2) to TRBJ2-7; D tentatively fits TRBD1 or TRBD2 (5 bases each). In germline, CDR1 is LGHDT, CDR2 YNNKEL (reference sequence). This CDR3 region has 19 residues. The V and J ends lost 1 base and 0 bases respectively, with 22 bases between them. For the CDR3, the DNA is TGTGCCAGCAGCCAAGCGGGGACCTTCGGTGGCAGGGACTCCTACGAGCAGTACTTC. It encodes CASSQAGTFGGRDSYEQYF.

The chain is built from TRBV7-8 and TRBJ2-2, with D perhaps given as TRBD1 or TRBD2 (5 bases each). In germline, CDR1 is SGHVS, CDR2 FQNEAQ. This CDR3 contains 17 residues. Trimming removed 5 bases from V and 2 bases from J, with 18 bases in between. The CDR3 sequence is CASSPTVLDSNTGELFF. The DNA for the CDR3 is TGTGCCAGCAGCCCGACAGTTTTGGACTCCAACACCGGGGAGCTGTTTTTT. The entire variable domain, with the rest obtained from reference TRBV7-8 and TRBJ2-2, is as follows: GAGVSQSPRYKVAKRGQDVALRCDPISGHVSLFWYQQALGQGPEFLTYFQNEAQLDKSGLPSDRFFAERPEGSVSTLKIQRTQQEDSAVYLCASSPTVLDSNTGELFFGEGSRLTVL.

This clone was observed a handful of times. V and J are TRBV7-9 and TRBJ1-1, with D hard to call. The CDR3 runs to 14 residues. Germline lookup yields CDR1 SEHNR and CDR2 FQNEAQ (reference sequence). The ends were cut back, 5 bases at V and 1 base at J, with 11 bases in the middle. CDR3 sequence: CASSVGTGNTEAFF. The CDR3 DNA sequence: TGTGCCAGCAGCGTAGGAACCGGGAACACTGAAGCTTTCTTT.

This clone occurred once. The chain is built from TRBV7-3 and TRBJ2-1; 9 bases line up with TRBD2. Germline CDR1 SGHTA, CDR2 FQGTGA. The CDR3 has 14 amino acids. The V gene end was trimmed by 3 bases and the J gene end by 8 bases; junction bases not matched to a gene: 5. CDR3 amino acids: CASSLGLAVDEQFF. In DNA, the CDR3 is TGTGCCAGCAGCTTGGGACTAGCCGTCGATGAGCAGTTCTTC.

This chain links TRBV7-2 with TRBJ1-2; D is undetermined. The CDR3 is made up of 14 amino acids. V lost 1 base and J lost 2, with 8 bases in between. Germline V lookup: CDR1 SGHTA, CDR2 FQGNSA. The CDR3 is CASSLDNRNYGYTF. DNA of the CDR3: TGTGCCAGCAGCTTAGATAACAGAAACTATGGCTACACCTTC.

This clone was seen only once. J is TRBJ1-1 and V is TRBV29-1; D not certain. The CDR3 contains 16 residues. Trimming took 6 bases from V and 0 from J, leaving 20 bases between them. Germline V gene data show CDR1 as SQVTM and CDR2 as ANQGSEA. CDR3 nucleotides: TGCAGCGTCGGGGAAAACAGCGGCGTGGTGAACACTGAAGCTTTCTTT. This codes for CSVGENSGVVNTEAFF.

This clone came up a few times. This sequence joins TRBV30 and TRBJ1-2; D unclear. The V end lost 2 bases, the J end lost 4 bases, and 17 bases lay between the germline ends. The CDR3 has 15 residues. The V gene's germline CDR1 is GTSNPN and CDR2 SVGIG (reference sequence). The CDR3 loop is CAWSRLRVMSYGYTF. DNA for the CDR3: TGTGCCTGGAGTAGGTTAAGGGTTATGAGCTATGGCTACACCTTC.